A selection of T cell receptor beta chains follows, all from one sample in a study of response to subunit inactivated influenza vaccine. One entry per CDR3 protein results from TCRdb running MiXCR on the RT-PCR reads. The sample records about 540,000 distinct CDR3 sequences, less than 25% being singletons. The same data also went into a second study, on T cells expressing NK-cell markers.

Sequenced material: CD4+ T cells sorted from PBMCs, taken 11 to 12 days after vaccination. These receptors came from a man over 45 who received an inactivated influenza vaccine. Both conserved end residues are trimmed from each CDR3. The D gene is left open where the match is weak.

j_gene	len	v_gene	d_gene	CDR3aa
TRBJ2-7	11	TRBV5-6	-	ASSPGRRSEQY
TRBJ2-1	13	TRBV6-1	TRBD1	ASSLTGMPYNEQF
TRBJ2-7	10	TRBV28	-	ASQGSSYEQY
TRBJ1-5	10	TRBV25-1	-	ASSDGNQPQH
TRBJ1-4	9	TRBV20-1	-	SALANEKLF
TRBJ2-7	13	TRBV7-2	-	ASSPQGGGPLEQY
TRBJ2-5	15	TRBV5-1	TRBD2	ASSLGTSGRAAETQY
TRBJ1-1	11	TRBV9	TRBD1	ASGDRGVREAF
TRBJ2-5	15	TRBV12-3/TRBV12-4	-	ASSSPNSDRFQETQY
TRBJ2-2	13	TRBV6-1	-	ASSRQDPNTGELF
TRBJ2-5	12	TRBV7-3	-	ASSSMGGQETQY
TRBJ1-5	15	TRBV4-2	-	ASSQDLGQGINQPQH
TRBJ2-1	13	TRBV6-2/TRBV6-3	TRBD2	ASSYAASGANEQF
TRBJ1-5	14	TRBV6-2/TRBV6-3	-	ASSYSRGGGNQPQH
TRBJ2-1	13	TRBV10-3	-	AISESGGAYNEQF
TRBJ2-1	15	TRBV4-1	TRBD1	ASSIRTSGTGYNEQF
TRBJ1-2	11	TRBV20-1	TRBD1	SARQGVLSGYT
TRBJ2-3	14	TRBV4-3	-	ASSQGIIPGQNTQY
TRBJ2-3	14	TRBV15	TRBD2	ATSRPGTSGTNTQY
TRBJ2-1	11	TRBV20-1	TRBD2	SARGVSGTEQF
TRBJ2-7	15	TRBV6-2/TRBV6-3	TRBD2	ASSYLPGRGTSYEQY
TRBJ1-2	13	TRBV15	-	ATSREHTGPYGYT
TRBJ1-1	13	TRBV3-1	TRBD1	ASSQYGQAETEAF
TRBJ2-3	14	TRBV28	TRBD2	ASSLGLAGGRRTQY
TRBJ1-6	12	TRBV19	-	ASRVSVVNSPLH
TRBJ2-1	13	TRBV6-5	TRBD1	ASSYATNRGNEQF
TRBJ2-1	15	TRBV7-2	TRBD2	ASSLAAGGSSYNEQF
TRBJ2-1	14	TRBV27	-	ASSLRGQSSYNEQF
TRBJ2-7	13	TRBV12-3/TRBV12-4	-	ASSFLPGSGYEQY